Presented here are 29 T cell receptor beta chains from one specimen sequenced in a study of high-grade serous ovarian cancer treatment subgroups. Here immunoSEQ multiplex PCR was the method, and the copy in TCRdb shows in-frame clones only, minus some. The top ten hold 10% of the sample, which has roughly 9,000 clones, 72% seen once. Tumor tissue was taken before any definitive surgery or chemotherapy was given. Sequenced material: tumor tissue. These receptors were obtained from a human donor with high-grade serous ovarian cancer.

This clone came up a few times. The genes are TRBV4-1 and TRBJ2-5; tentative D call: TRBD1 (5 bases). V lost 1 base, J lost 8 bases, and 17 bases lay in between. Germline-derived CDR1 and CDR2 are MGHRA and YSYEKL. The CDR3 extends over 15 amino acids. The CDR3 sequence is CASSQAYQGVATQYF. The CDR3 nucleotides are TGCGCCAGCAGCCAAGCTTACCAGGGTGTGGCAACCCAGTACTTC.

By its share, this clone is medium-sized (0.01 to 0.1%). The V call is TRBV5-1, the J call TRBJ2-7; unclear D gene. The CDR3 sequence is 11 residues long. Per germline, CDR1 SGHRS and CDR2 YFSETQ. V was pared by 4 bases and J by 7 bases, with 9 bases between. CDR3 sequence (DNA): TGCGCCAGCAGCGGAACTAATGAGCAGTACTTC. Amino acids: CASSGTNEQYF.

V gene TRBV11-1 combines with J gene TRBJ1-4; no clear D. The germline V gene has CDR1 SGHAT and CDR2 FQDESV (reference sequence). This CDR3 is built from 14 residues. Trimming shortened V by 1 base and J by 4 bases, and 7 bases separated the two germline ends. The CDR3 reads CASSLESNNEKLFF. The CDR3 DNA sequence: TGTGCCAGCAGCTTAGAGTCGAATAATGAAAAACTGTTTTTT.

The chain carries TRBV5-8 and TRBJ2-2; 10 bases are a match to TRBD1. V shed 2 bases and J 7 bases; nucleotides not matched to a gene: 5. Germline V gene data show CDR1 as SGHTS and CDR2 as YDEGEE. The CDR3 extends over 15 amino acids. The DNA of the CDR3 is TGTGCCAGCAGCTTTGACAGGGGGCGAGGCGGGGAGCTGTTTTTT. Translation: CASSFDRGRGGELFF.

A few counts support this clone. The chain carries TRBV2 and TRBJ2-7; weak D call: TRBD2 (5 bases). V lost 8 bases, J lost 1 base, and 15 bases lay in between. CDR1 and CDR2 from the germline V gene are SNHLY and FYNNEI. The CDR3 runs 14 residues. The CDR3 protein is CASGGSKYSYEQYF. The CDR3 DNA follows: TGTGCCAGCGGCGGGTCTAAATATTCCTACGAGCAGTACTTC. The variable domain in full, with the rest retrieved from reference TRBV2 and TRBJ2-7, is EPEVTQTPSHQVTQMGQEVILRCVPISNHLYFYWYRQILGQKVEFLVSFYNNEISEKSEIFDDQFSVERPDGSNFTLKIRSTKLEDSAMYFCASGGSKYSYEQYFGPGTRLTVT.

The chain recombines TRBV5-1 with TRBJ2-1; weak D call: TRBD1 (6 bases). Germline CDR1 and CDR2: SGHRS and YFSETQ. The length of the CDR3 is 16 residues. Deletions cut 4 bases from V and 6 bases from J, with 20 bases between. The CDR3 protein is CASSPVAGVESNEQFF. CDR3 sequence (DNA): TGCGCCAGCAGCCCCGTAGCAGGGGTCGAAAGCAATGAGCAGTTCTTC.

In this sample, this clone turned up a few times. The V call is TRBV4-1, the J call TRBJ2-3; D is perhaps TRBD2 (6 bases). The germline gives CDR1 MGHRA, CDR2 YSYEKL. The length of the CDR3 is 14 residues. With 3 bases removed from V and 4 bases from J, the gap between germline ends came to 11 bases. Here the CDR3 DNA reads TGCGCCAGCAGCCAGGAGGGGCGGGCAGATACGCAGTATTTT. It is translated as CASSQEGRADTQYF.

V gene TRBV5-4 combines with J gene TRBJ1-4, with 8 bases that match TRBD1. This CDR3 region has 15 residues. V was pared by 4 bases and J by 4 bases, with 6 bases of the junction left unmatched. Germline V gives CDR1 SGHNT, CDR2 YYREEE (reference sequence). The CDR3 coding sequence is TGTGCCAGCAGCGTCGACAGGGGTATTAATGAAAAACTGTTTTTT. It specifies CASSVDRGINEKLFF.

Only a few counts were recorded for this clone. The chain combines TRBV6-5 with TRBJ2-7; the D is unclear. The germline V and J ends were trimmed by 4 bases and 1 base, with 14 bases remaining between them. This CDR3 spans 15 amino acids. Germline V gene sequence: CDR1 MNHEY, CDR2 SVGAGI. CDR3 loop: CASSFDSIPSYEQYF. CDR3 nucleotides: TGTGCCAGCAGTTTTGACTCGATTCCTTCCTACGAGCAGTACTTC.

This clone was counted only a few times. The CDR3 bases are TGCAGCGTTACAGGGCGAATGAACACTGAAGCTTTCTTT. Its translation: CSVTGRMNTEAFF. The chain combines TRBV29-1 with TRBJ1-1; tentative D call: TRBD1 (6 bases). Trimming took off 5 bases at V and 0 bases at J, with 10 bases between the two ends. Germline CDR1 reads SQVTM; CDR2 reads ANQGSEA. The CDR3 loop spans 13 amino acids.

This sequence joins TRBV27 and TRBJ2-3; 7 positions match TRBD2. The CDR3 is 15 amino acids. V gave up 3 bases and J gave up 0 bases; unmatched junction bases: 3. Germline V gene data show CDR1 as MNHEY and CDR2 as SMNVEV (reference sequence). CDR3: CASSFGGRSTDTQYF. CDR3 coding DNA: TGTGCCAGCAGTTTCGGGGGGAGAAGCACAGATACGCAGTATTTT.

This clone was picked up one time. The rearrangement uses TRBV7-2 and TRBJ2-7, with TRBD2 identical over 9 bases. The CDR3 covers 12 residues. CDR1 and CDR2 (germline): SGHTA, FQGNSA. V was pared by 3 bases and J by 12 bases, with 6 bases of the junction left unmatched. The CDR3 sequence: CASSLAGGPPYF. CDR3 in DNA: TGTGCCAGCAGCTTGGCGGGAGGGCCTCCGTACTTC.

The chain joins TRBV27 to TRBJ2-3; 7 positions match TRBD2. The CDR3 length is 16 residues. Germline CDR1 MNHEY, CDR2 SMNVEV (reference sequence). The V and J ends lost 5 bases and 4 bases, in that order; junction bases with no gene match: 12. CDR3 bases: TGTGCCAGCAGTCCAGACGGGACTACCCGAGCAGATACGCAGTATTTT. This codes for CASSPDGTTRADTQYF.

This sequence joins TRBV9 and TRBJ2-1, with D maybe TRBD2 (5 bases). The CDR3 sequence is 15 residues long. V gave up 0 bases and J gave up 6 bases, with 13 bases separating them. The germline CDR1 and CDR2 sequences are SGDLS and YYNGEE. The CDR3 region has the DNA TGTGCCAGCAGCGTAGGGGCTAGCTCCAGCAATGAGCAGTTCTTC. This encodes CASSVGASSSNEQFF.

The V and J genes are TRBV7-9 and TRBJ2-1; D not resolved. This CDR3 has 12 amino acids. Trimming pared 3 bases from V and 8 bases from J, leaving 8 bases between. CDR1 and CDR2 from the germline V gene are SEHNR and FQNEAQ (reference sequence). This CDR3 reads CASSFQVYEQFF. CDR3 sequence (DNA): TGTGCCAGCAGCTTTCAGGTCTATGAGCAGTTCTTC.

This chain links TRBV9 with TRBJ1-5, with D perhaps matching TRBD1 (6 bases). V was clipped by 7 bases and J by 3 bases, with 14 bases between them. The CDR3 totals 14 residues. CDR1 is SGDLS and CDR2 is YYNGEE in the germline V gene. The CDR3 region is CASARAGDNQPQHF. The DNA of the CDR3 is TGTGCCAGCGCGAGGGCAGGGGACAATCAGCCCCAGCATTTT.

CDR3 sequence: CSVALLWGTDTQYF. The CDR3 DNA reads TGCAGCGTTGCCCTCTTGTGGGGCACAGATACGCAGTATTTT. This chain links TRBV29-1 with TRBJ2-3; unclear D gene. The CDR3 contains 14 residues. Between the trimmed V and J ends, which lost 4 bases and 1 base, there was a span of 12 bases. In germline, CDR1 is SQVTM, CDR2 ANQGSEA.

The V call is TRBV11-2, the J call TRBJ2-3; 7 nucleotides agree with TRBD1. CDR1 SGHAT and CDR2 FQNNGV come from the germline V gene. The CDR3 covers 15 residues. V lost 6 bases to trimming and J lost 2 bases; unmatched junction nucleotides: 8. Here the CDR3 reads CASRPQGGYTDTQYF. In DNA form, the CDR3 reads TGTGCCAGCAGACCCCAAGGGGGCTACACAGATACGCAGTATTTT. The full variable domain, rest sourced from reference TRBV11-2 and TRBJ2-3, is EAGVAQSPRYKIIEKRQSVAFWCNPISGHATLYWYQQILGQGPKLLIQFQNNGVVDDSQLPKDRFSAERLKGVDSTLKIQPAKLEDSAVYLCASRPQGGYTDTQYFGPGTRLTVL.

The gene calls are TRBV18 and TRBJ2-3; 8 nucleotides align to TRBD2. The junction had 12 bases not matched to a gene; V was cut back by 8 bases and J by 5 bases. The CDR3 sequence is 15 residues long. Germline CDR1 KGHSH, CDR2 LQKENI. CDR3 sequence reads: CASALLAAQEDTQYF. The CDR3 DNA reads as TGTGCCAGCGCCCTACTAGCGGCCCAGGAAGATACGCAGTATTTT.

The CDR3 DNA sequence: TGTGCCAGCGGAGAGGGGATGAACACTGAAGCTTTCTTT. This sequence encodes CASGEGMNTEAFF. V usage is TRBV7-2 and J usage is TRBJ1-1; TRBD1 might be the D (5 bases). The CDR3 length is 13 residues. The V end lost 8 bases, the J end lost 0 bases, and 10 bases lay between the germline ends. Per germline, CDR1 SGHTA and CDR2 FQGNSA.

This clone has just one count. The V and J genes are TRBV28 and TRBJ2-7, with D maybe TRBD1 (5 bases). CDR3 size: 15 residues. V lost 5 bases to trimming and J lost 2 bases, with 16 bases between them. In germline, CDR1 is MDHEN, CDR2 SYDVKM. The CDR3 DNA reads TGTGCCAGCAGTCCAAGGGGTGTAGGGGCCTACGAGCAGTACTTC. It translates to CASSPRGVGAYEQYF. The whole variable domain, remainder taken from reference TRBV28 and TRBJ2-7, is DVKVTQSSRYLVKRTGEKVFLECVQDMDHENMFWYRQDPGLGLRLIYFSYDVKMKEKGDIPEGYSVSREKKERFSLILESASTNQTSMYLCASSPRGVGAYEQYFGPGTRLTVT.

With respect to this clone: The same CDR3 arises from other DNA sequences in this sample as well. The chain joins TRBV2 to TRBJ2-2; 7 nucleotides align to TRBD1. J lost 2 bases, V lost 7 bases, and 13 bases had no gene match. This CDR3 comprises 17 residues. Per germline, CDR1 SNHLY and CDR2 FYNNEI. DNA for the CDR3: TGTGCCAGCAAAAGTTCCGAAGGGACAGTAAACACCGGGGAGCTGTTTTTT. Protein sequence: CASKSSEGTVNTGELFF. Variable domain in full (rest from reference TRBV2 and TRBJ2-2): EPEVTQTPSHQVTQMGQEVILRCVPISNHLYFYWYRQILGQKVEFLVSFYNNEISEKSEIFDDQFSVERPDGSNFTLKIRSTKLEDSAMYFCASKSSEGTVNTGELFFGEGSRLTVL.

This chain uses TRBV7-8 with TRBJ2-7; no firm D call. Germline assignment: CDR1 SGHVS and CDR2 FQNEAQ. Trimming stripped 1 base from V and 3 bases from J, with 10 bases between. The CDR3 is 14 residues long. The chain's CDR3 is CASSLVKGIYEQYF. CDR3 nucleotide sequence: TGTGCCAGCAGCTTAGTAAAGGGTATCTACGAGCAGTACTTC.

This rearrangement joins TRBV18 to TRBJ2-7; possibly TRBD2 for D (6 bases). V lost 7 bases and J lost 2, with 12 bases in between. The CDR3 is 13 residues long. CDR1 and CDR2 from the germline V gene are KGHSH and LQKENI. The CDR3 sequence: CASYGGGAYEQYF. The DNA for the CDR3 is TGTGCCAGCTACGGCGGAGGGGCCTACGAGCAGTACTTC.

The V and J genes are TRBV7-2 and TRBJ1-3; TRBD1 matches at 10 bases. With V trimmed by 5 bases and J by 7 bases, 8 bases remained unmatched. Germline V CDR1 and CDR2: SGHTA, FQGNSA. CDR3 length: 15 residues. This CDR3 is CASSPRDRGHNTIYF. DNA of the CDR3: TGTGCCAGCAGCCCGCGGGACAGGGGACATAACACCATATATTTT. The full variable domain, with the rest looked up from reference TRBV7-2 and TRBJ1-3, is GAGVSQSPSNKVTEKGKDVELRCDPISGHTALYWYRQSLGQGLEFLIYFQGNSAPDKSGLPSDRFSAERTGGSVSTLTIQRTQQEDSAVYLCASSPRDRGHNTIYFGEGSWLTVV.

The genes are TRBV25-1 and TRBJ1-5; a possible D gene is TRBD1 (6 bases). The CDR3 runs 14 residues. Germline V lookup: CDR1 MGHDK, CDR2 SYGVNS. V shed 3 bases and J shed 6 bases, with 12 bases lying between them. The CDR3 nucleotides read TGTGCCAGCAGTGAGGGCAAGGGGGTTCAGCCCCAGCATTTT. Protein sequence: CASSEGKGVQPQHF. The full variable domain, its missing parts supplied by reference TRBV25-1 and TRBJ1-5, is EADIYQTPRYLVIGTGKKITLECSQTMGHDKMYWYQQDPGMELHLIHYSYGVNSTEKGDLSSESTVSRIRTEHFPLTLESARPSHTSQYLCASSEGKGVQPQHFGDGTRLSIL.

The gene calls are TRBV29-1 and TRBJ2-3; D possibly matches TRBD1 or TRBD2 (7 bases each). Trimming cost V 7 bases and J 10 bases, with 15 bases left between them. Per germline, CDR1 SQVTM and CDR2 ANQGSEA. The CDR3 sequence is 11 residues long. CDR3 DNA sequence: TGCAGCGGGGAGGGGGCGGGAGCGCAGTATTTT. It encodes CSGEGAGAQYF.

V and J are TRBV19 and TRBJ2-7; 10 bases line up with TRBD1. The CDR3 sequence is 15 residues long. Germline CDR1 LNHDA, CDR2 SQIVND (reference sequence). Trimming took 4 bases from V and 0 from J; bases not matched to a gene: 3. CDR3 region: CASSTRTGGSYEQYF. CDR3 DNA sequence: TGTGCCAGTAGTACTCGGACAGGGGGCTCCTACGAGCAGTACTTC.

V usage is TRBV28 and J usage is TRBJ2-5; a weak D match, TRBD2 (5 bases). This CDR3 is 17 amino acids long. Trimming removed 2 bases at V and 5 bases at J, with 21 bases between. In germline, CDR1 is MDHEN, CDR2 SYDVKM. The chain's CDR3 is CASSLPPRTGAGETQYF. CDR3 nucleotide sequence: TGTGCCAGCAGTTTACCCCCCCGGACGGGCGCGGGTGAGACCCAGTACTTC.